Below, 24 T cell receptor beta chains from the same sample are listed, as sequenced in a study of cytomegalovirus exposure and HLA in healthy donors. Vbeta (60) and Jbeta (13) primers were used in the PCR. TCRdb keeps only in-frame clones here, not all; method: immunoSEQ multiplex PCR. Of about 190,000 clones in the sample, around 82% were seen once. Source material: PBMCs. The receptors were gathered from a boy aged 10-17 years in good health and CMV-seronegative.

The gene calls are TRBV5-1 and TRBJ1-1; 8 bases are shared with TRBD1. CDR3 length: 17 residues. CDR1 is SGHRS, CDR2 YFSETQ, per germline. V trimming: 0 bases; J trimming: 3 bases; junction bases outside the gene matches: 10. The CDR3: CASSLASMTGAYTEAFF. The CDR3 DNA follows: TGCGCCAGCAGCTTGGCGTCCATGACAGGGGCGTACACTGAAGCTTTCTTT.

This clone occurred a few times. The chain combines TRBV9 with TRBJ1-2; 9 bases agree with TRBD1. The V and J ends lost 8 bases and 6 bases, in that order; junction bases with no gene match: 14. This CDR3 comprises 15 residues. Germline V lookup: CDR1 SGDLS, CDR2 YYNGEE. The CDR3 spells CASSRSDRGPDGYTF. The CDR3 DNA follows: TGTGCCAGTAGCCGATCGGACAGGGGACCGGATGGCTACACCTTC.

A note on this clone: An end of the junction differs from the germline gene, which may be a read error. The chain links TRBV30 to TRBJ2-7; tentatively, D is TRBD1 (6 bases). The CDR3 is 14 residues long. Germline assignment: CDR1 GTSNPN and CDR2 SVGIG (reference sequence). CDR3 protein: CAWGNRVTSHEQYF. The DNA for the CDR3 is TGTGCCTGGGGAAACAGGGTGACCTCCCACGAGCAGTACTTC.

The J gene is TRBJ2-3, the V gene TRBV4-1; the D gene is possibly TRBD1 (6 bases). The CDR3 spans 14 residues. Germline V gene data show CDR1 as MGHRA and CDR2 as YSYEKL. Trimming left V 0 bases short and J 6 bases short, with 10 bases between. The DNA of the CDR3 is TGCGCCAGCAGCCAAGAGGGGGCCGTGGATACGCAGTATTTT. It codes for CASSQEGAVDTQYF.

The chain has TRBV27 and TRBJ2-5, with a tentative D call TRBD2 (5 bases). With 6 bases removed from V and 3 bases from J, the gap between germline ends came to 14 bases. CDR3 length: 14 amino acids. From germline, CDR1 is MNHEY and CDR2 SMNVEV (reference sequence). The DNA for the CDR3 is TGTGCCAGCAGCCAAAGGACTTGGAAAGAGACCCAGTACTTC. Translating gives CASSQRTWKETQYF.

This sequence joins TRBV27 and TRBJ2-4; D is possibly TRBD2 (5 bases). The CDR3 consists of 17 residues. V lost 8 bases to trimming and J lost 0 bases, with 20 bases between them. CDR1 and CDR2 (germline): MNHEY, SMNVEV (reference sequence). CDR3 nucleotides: TGTGCCAGCGCGAGGACTCAAAGGACCCTAGCCAAAAACATTCAGTACTTC. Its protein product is CASARTQRTLAKNIQYF.

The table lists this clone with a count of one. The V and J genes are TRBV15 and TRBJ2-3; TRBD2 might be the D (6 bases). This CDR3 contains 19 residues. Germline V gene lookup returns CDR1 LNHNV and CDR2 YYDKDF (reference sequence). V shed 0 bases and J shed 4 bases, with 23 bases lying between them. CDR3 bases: TGTGCCACCAGCAGAGATCATATGCCGGCCAGCCGGGGGTCAGATACGCAGTATTTT. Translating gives CATSRDHMPASRGSDTQYF.

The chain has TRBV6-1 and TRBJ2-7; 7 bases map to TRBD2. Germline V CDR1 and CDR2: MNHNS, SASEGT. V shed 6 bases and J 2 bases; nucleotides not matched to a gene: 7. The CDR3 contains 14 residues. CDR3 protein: CASSHPSGTYEQYF. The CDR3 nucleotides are TGTGCCAGCAGCCACCCTAGCGGAACCTACGAGCAGTACTTC.

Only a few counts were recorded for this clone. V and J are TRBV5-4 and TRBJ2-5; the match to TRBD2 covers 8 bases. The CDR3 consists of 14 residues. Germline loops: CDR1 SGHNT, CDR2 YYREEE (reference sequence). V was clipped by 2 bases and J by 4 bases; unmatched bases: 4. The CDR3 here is CASSFSGGGETQYF. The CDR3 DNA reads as TGTGCCAGCAGCTTTTCGGGAGGGGGAGAGACCCAGTACTTC.

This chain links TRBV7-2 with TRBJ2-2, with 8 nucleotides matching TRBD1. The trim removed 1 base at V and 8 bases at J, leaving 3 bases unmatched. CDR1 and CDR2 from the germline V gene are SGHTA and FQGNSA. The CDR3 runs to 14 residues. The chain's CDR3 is CASSLGQGSGELFF. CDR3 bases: TGTGCCAGCAGCTTAGGACAGGGGTCGGGGGAGCTGTTTTTT.

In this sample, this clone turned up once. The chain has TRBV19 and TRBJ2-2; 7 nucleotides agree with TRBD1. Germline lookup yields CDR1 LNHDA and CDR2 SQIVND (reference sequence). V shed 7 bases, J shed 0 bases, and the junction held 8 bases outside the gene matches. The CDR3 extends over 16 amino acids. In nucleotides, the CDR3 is TGTGCCAGTAAATTGGTGGGACAGCCGAACACCGGGGAGCTGTTTTTT. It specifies CASKLVGQPNTGELFF.

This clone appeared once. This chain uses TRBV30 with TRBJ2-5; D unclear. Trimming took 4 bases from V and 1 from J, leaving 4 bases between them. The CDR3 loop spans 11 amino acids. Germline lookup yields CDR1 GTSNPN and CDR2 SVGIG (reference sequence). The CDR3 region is CAWTGQETQYF. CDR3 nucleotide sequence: TGTGCCTGGACAGGCCAAGAGACCCAGTACTTC.

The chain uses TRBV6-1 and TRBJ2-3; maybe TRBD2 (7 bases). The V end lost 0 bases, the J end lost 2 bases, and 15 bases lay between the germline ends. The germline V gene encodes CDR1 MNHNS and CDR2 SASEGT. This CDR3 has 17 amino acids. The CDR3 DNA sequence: TGTGCCAGCAGTGAAGCCCGAAGGGGGAGGGCCACAGATACGCAGTATTTT. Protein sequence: CASSEARRGRATDTQYF.

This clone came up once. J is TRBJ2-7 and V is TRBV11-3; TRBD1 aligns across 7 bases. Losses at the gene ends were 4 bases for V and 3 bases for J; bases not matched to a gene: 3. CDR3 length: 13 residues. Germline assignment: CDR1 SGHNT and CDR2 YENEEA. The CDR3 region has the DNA TGTGCCAGCAGCTCCCGGGACAGCTACGAGCAGTACTTC. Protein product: CASSSRDSYEQYF.

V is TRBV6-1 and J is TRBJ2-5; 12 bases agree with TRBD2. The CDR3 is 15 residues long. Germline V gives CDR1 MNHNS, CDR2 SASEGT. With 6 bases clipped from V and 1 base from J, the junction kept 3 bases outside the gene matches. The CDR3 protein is CASSSLAGGQETQYF. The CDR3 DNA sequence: TGTGCCAGCAGCTCACTAGCGGGGGGCCAAGAGACCCAGTACTTC.

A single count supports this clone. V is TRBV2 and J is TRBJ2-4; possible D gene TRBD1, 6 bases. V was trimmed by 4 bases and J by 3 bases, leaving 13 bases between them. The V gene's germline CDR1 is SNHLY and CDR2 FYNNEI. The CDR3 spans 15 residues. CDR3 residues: CASSGQGYDKNIQYF. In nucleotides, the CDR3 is TGTGCCAGCAGTGGGCAGGGGTATGACAAAAACATTCAGTACTTC.

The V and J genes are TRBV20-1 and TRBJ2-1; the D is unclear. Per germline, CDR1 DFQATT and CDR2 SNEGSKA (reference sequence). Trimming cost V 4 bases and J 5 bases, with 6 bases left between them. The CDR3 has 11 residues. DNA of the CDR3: TGCAGTGCTACTTTTCACAATGAGCAGTTCTTC. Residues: CSATFHNEQFF.

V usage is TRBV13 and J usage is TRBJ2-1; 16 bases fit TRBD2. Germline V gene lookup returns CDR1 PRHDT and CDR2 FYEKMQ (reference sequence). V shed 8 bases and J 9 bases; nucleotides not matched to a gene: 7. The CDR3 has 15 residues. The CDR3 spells CASRGTSGGGGEQFF. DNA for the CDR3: TGTGCCAGCCGTGGGACTAGCGGGGGGGGTGGTGAGCAGTTCTTC.

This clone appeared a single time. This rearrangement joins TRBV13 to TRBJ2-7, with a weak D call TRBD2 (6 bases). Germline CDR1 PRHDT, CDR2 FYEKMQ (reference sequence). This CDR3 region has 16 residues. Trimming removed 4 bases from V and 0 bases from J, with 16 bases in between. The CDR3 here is CASSSLGGSSSYEQYF. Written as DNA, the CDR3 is TGTGCCAGCAGCTCCCTGGGAGGCTCCAGCTCCTACGAGCAGTACTTC.

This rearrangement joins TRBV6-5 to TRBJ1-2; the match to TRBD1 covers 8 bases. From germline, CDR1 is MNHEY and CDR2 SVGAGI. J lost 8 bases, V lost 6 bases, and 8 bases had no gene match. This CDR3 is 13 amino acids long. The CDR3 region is CASSPPGGRGYTF. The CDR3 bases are TGTGCCAGCAGCCCTCCAGGGGGCAGGGGCTACACCTTC.

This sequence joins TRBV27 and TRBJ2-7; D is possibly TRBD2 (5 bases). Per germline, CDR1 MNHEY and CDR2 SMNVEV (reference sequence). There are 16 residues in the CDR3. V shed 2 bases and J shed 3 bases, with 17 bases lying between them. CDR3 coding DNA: TGTGCCAGCAGTTTACGGTACGAACCCGGGGTCTACGAGCAGTACTTC. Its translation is CASSLRYEPGVYEQYF.

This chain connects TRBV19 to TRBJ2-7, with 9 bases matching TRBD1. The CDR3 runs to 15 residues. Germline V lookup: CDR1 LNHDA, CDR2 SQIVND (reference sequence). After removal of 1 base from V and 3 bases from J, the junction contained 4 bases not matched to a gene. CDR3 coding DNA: TGTGCCAGTAGTATAGTACAGGGGGCGAACTACGAGCAGTACTTC. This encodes CASSIVQGANYEQYF.

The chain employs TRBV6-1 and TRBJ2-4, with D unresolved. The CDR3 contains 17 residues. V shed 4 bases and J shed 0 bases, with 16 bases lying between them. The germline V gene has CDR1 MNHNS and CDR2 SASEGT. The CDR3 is CASSAVAVSLAKNIQYF. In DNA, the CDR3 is TGTGCCAGCAGTGCGGTGGCGGTGAGCCTAGCCAAAAACATTCAGTACTTC.

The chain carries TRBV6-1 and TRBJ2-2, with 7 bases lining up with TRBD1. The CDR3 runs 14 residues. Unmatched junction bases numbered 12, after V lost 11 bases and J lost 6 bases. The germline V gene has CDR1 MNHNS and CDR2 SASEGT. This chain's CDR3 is CAATGVPGAGELFF. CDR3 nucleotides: TGTGCCGCCACAGGGGTCCCAGGGGCCGGGGAGCTGTTTTTT.